This TCR beta chain was captured by sequencing in a study of T cell changes during pregnancy in multiple sclerosis. Germline lookup yields CDR1 LNHDA and CDR2 SQIVND (reference sequence). The CDR3 length is 16 residues. Trimming at V came to 4 bases and at J to 5 bases, leaving 11 bases not matched to a gene. TCRdb's copy holds only in-frame clones and misses some; the assay was immunoSEQ multiplex PCR. The table has under 95,000 clones, around nine tenths seen once; the top ten hold 0.43%. The input for sequencing was CD4+ T cells from peripheral blood mononuclear cells, taken before pregnancy. The origin of this receptor is a female donor with multiple sclerosis, enrolled in a pregnancy study. The chain recombines TRBV19 with TRBJ2-5; 9 bases are a match to TRBD2. The CDR3 sequence: CASSTYPGLAEETQYF. The CDR3 DNA sequence: TGTGCCAGTAGTACCTACCCGGGACTAGCAGAGGAGACCCAGTACTTC. Full variable domain (remainder filled in from reference TRBV19 and TRBJ2-5): DGGITQSPKYLFRKEGQNVTLSCEQNLNHDAMYWYRQDPGQGLRLIYYSQIVNDFQKGDIAEGYSVSREKKESFPLTVTSAQKNPTAFYLCASSTYPGLAEETQYFGPGTRLLVL.